This is a list of T cell receptor beta chains from one sample in a study of shared clonotypes between healthy human individuals. The assay was immunoSEQ multiplex PCR, and TCRdb's table has in-frame clones only and misses some. The sample holds 1.5 million to 2.5 million clones, around 96% seen once. Sequencing used naive CD8+ T cells sorted from blood. The receptors shown here come from a man between 18 and 29 years old in good health. CDR3s include the opening cysteine and the closing phenylalanine or tryptophan. The order of the fields is clone size, D gene, J gene, V gene, CDR3 protein, CDR3 DNA. A D gene is named only where the DNA matches it firmly. Clone size, where shown, is once, few, many, or a class for clones that have expanded.

NA NA TRBJ1-5 TRBV19 CASSINSYSNQPQHF TGTGCCAGTAGTATAAACAGTTATAGCAATCAGCCCCAGCATTTT
NA TRBD2 TRBJ2-1 TRBV7-8 CASSLGLAGGIYNEQFF TGTGCCAGCAGCTTAGGACTAGCGGGGGGGATCTACAATGAGCAGTTCTTC
NA NA TRBJ1-5 TRBV19 CASSIAPTGPYSNQPQHF TGTGCCAGTAGTATAGCCCCGACAGGACCGTATAGCAATCAGCCCCAGCATTTT
NA TRBD2 TRBJ2-7 TRBV30 CAWSPPSAGGDEQYF TGTGCCTGGAGTCCCCCCTCCGCGGGGGGCGACGAGCAGTACTTC
NA TRBD2 TRBJ2-3 TRBV7-8 CASSYSGTATSTDTQYF TGTGCCAGCAGCTATAGCGGGACCGCTACCAGCACAGATACGCAGTATTTT
NA NA TRBJ1-3 TRBV6-1 CASSELVSGNTIYF TGTGCCAGCAGTGAATTGGTCTCTGGAAACACCATATATTTT
NA TRBD2 TRBJ2-5 TRBV5-4 CASKRGLAIEETQYF TGTGCCAGCAAGAGGGGACTAGCGATTGAAGAGACCCAGTACTTC
NA NA TRBJ2-3 TRBV27 CASSLSVLDTQYF TGTGCCAGCAGTTTGAGCGTTCTAGATACGCAGTATTTT
NA NA TRBJ2-1 TRBV5-4 CASREPGGGEQFF TGTGCCAGCAGGGAGCCAGGCGGTGGTGAGCAGTTCTTC
once NA TRBJ1-1 TRBV10-3 CAISESGVSRVGYEAFF TGTGCCATCAGTGAGTCGGGGGTTTCCAGGGTTGGTTATGAAGCTTTCTTT
NA NA TRBJ1-6 TRBV18 CASSSTRSSYNSPLHF TGTGCCAGCTCATCGACCCGTAGTTCCTATAATTCACCCCTCCACTTT
NA TRBD1 TRBJ2-3 TRBV27 CASTAAQGALTDTQYF TGTGCCAGCACCGCCGCTCAGGGGGCTTTAACGGATACGCAGTATTTT
NA TRBD1 TRBJ2-5 TRBV27 CASSRQGFWETQYF TGTGCCAGCTCTAGACAGGGTTTCTGGGAGACCCAGTACTTC
once NA TRBJ2-7 TRBV2 CASSEERTFSYEQYF TGTGCCAGCAGTGAGGAGCGTACGTTCTCCTACGAGCAGTACTTC
NA TRBD2 TRBJ2-1 TRBV4-1 CASSQAAGGRNEQFF TGCGCCAGCAGCCAAGCGGCGGGGGGGCGCAATGAGCAGTTCTTC
NA NA TRBJ1-1 TRBV19 CASSMWGTTEAFF TGTGCCAGTAGTATGTGGGGGACCACTGAAGCTTTCTTT
NA NA TRBJ2-7 TRBV4-1 CASSPQTGGATYEQYF TGCGCCAGCAGCCCTCAGACAGGCGGGGCCACCTACGAGCAGTACTTC
NA NA TRBJ2-5 TRBV27 CASSLGTQETQYF TGTGCCAGCAGTTTAGGTACCCAAGAGACCCAGTACTTC
NA TRBD2 TRBJ2-7 TRBV27 CASSSFSGSETYEQYF TGTGCCAGCAGTTCTTTTAGCGGGAGTGAAACTTACGAGCAGTACTTC
NA TRBD1 TRBJ2-7 TRBV5-1 CASSLFETGSSYEQYF TGCGCCAGCAGCTTGTTTGAGACAGGGTCCTCCTACGAGCAGTACTTC
NA TRBD1 TRBJ1-1 TRBV30 CAWSPGQGSGSEAFF TGTGCCTGGAGTCCCGGACAGGGAAGTGGATCTGAAGCTTTCTTT
NA TRBD1 TRBJ1-2 TRBV6-5 CASSTGQGNYGYTF TGTGCCAGCAGTACTGGACAGGGGAACTATGGCTACACCTTC
NA NA TRBJ1-6 TRBV6-1 CASSEANVHF TGTGCCAGCAGTGAAGCCAACGTCCACTTT
NA TRBD1 TRBJ1-5 TRBV7-8 CASSPGGLRQPQHF TGTGCCAGCAGCCCAGGGGGACTGCGGCAGCCCCAGCATTTT
NA NA TRBJ1-2 TRBV6-5 CASSYREGGYYGYTF TGTGCCAGCAGTTACCGAGAGGGGGGATACTATGGCTACACCTTC
NA NA TRBJ1-4 TRBV30 CAWSVVGEKLFF TGTGCCTGGAGTGTAGTTGGCGAAAAACTGTTTTTT
NA NA TRBJ1-2 TRBV6-5 CASSSGTVAYGYTF TGTGCCAGCAGTTCTGGGACGGTGGCCTATGGCTACACCTTC
NA TRBD1 TRBJ2-7 TRBV10-1 CASPEQGAYEQYF TGCGCCAGCCCCGAGCAGGGGGCCTACGAGCAGTACTTC
NA NA TRBJ2-7 TRBV27 CASSFITGEQYF TGTGCCAGCAGCTTTATTACGGGTGAGCAGTACTTC
NA NA TRBJ1-5 TRBV7-8 CASSPGWGHQPQHF TGTGCCAGCAGCCCCGGGTGGGGGCATCAGCCCCAGCATTTT
NA NA TRBJ1-2 TRBV9 CASSSQGYGYTF TGTGCCAGCAGCTCGCAGGGTTACGGCTACACCTTC
NA NA TRBJ2-2 TRBV5-6 CASNLATGELFF TGTGCCAGCAACCTTGCGACCGGGGAGCTGTTTTTT
NA TRBD1 TRBJ2-3 TRBV6-1 CATRDRGTDTQYF TGTGCCACCAGGGACAGGGGCACAGATACGCAGTATTTT
NA TRBD1 TRBJ2-2 TRBV28 CASSDRVFPTGELFF TGTGCCAGCAGTGACAGGGTCTTCCCAACCGGGGAGCTGTTTTTT
NA NA TRBJ1-1 TRBV14 CASSQSPGDEAFF TGTGCCAGCAGCCAATCACCGGGAGACGAAGCTTTCTTT
NA TRBD2 TRBJ2-5 TRBV7-8 CASSLLAGIQETQYF TGTGCCAGCAGCTTGCTAGCGGGGATACAAGAGACCCAGTACTTC
NA TRBD1 TRBJ2-7 TRBV30 CAWSPGQGAYEQYF TGTGCCTGGAGCCCGGGACAGGGAGCCTACGAGCAGTACTTC
NA TRBD1 TRBJ2-1 TRBV5-1 CASSLGERTGGYNEQFF TGCGCCAGCAGCTTGGGAGAGAGGACAGGGGGCTACAATGAGCAGTTCTTC